Here is one TCR beta chain with its context. Its antigen specificity is not known. Qualities for individual bases were not recorded, and no much larger clone is one base off. The CDR3 spans 13 residues, from the cysteine through the phenylalanine. This entry keeps only the CDR3 DNA: 39 bases, framed from base 1. V was cut back by 0 bases and J by 11 bases, leaving a gap of 11 bases between them. The germline V gene sets CDR1 to MGHRA and CDR2 to YSYEKL. The data were obtained in a study of control samples from healthy donors and cancer patients (dated by TCRdb to 2018 to 2020). The library was built by means of the immunoSEQ multiplex PCR assay. TCRdb mirrors the immuneACCESS table, restricted to in-frame sequences. Some clones are absent from its copies; in checked studies, under half trace to an unresolved V gene, and the reason for the others is unknown. This sample is represented by about 41,000 clones; about 94% of them were singletons. The ten top clones hold roughly a quarter of the sample.

The sequence was collected from a man aged 55 to 70 in good health. Recombination linked TRBV4-1 to TRBJ1-5, with the D gene not clear enough to name. Sequenced sample: blood. The DNA sequence reads TGCGCCAGCAGCCAAGATAGGGCCGTGTCCCAGCATTTT. Translation gives CASSQDRAVSQHF.